A single sample gave rise to the 32 T cell receptor beta chains below, sequenced in a study of CD8 T cells in Susac syndrome. RNA was extracted with the RNeasy kit, and a quantity of 0.5 to 1 ug was reverse transcribed using random hexamers. TCRdb fed the immunoSEQ multiplex PCR reads into MiXCR, producing one record per CDR3 protein. The table lists approximately 140,000 distinct CDR3 sequences, approximately 95% of them singletons. Sequenced input: CD8+ T cells from PBMCs. The receptors here all came from a human donor in good health.

The genes are TRBV6-5 and TRBJ2-2; D is possibly TRBD1 (6 bases). The CDR3 has 14 amino acids. CDR1 and CDR2 (germline): MNHEY, SVGAGI. V was pared by 5 bases and J by 7 bases, with 14 bases between. CDR3 DNA: TGTGCCAGCAGTGACAACAGGGCTATCGGGGAGCTGTTTTTT. Translating gives CASSDNRAIGELFF.

The genes are TRBV5-1 and TRBJ2-3; 7 positions match TRBD1. Per germline, CDR1 SGHRS and CDR2 YFSETQ. The trim removed 2 bases at V and 1 base at J, leaving 4 bases unmatched. CDR3 length: 15 amino acids. CDR3 coding DNA: TGCGCCAGCAGCTTTGAGGGGGCGGGCACAGATACGCAGTATTTT. Protein: CASSFEGAGTDTQYF.

The chain links TRBV20-1 to TRBJ2-3; D remains unclear. Germline V CDR1 and CDR2: DFQATT, SNEGSKA (reference sequence). The CDR3 covers 11 residues. Trimming removed 2 bases at V and 4 bases at J, with 4 bases between. The CDR3 loop reads CSARYPDTQYF. The CDR3 coding sequence is TGCAGTGCTAGATATCCAGATACGCAGTATTTT.

The rearrangement links TRBV4-3 to TRBJ2-1; D uncertain. The CDR3 runs to 14 residues. The V gene lost 0 bases and the J gene lost 4 bases, with 7 bases spanning the gap. CDR1 and CDR2 (germline): LGHNA, YSLEER. The CDR3 DNA reads as TGCGCCAGCAGCCAAGATAGAGCATACAATGAGCAGTTCTTC. Translation gives CASSQDRAYNEQFF.

The CDR3 reads CSARDLVSNYEQYF. In DNA, the CDR3 is TGCAGTGCTAGAGATCTGGTGTCCAACTACGAGCAGTACTTC. The genes are TRBV20-1 and TRBJ2-7; no definite D call. V was shortened by 0 bases and J by 3 bases, with 12 bases between the two germline ends. Germline V gene sequence: CDR1 DFQATT, CDR2 SNEGSKA (reference sequence). This CDR3 is built from 14 residues.

V gene TRBV29-1 combines with J gene TRBJ1-2; no firm D call. CDR3 length: 15 amino acids. In germline, CDR1 is SQVTM, CDR2 ANQGSEA. Trimming shortened V by 2 bases and J by 2 bases, and 15 bases separated the two germline ends. The CDR3 nucleotides are TGCAGCGTTGAATGGAAACACGGCCCAAACTATGGCTACACCTTC. This translates into CSVEWKHGPNYGYTF.

V usage is TRBV4-1 and J usage is TRBJ2-7; 9 positions match TRBD1. CDR3 length equals 16 residues. CDR1 MGHRA and CDR2 YSYEKL come from the germline V gene. The J segment lost 7 bases and the V segment lost 0 bases, leaving 10 bases of the junction unmatched. CDR3 region: CASSQEIGQGFDEQYF. In DNA form, the CDR3 reads TGCGCCAGCAGCCAAGAGATTGGACAGGGGTTTGATGAGCAGTACTTC.

V and J are TRBV2 and TRBJ2-5; no clear D gene. The CDR3 is made up of 13 amino acids. Per germline, CDR1 SNHLY and CDR2 FYNNEI. V gave up 4 bases and J gave up 2 bases, with 8 bases separating them. CDR3 nucleotide sequence: TGTGCCAGCAGTGGCTGGGAACAAGAGACCCAGTACTTC. Protein: CASSGWEQETQYF.

V gene TRBV7-2 combines with J gene TRBJ2-1; D unclear. Germline CDR1 is SGHTA and CDR2 is FQGNSA. Trimming left V 6 bases short and J 7 bases short, with 13 bases between. The CDR3 spans 13 residues. The CDR3: CASSPNVGNEQFF. DNA of the CDR3: TGTGCCAGCAGTCCGAACGTGGGGAATGAGCAGTTCTTC.

This sequence joins TRBV27 and TRBJ2-3; D ambiguous. The CDR3 covers 13 residues. V was clipped by 5 bases and J by 6 bases, with 12 bases between them. Germline V gene sequence: CDR1 MNHEY, CDR2 SMNVEV (reference sequence). In nucleotides, the CDR3 is TGTGCCAGCAGTCCCCCCATCGGGGATACGCAGTATTTT. It translates to CASSPPIGDTQYF.

This rearrangement joins TRBV20-1 to TRBJ1-1; 7 bases line up with TRBD1. Germline values: CDR1 DFQATT, CDR2 SNEGSKA (reference sequence). This CDR3 region has 13 residues. After removal of 6 bases from V and 4 bases from J, the junction contained 8 bases not matched to a gene. CDR3: CSAMDRTFTEAFF. DNA of the CDR3: TGCAGTGCCATGGACAGGACCTTCACTGAAGCTTTCTTT.

The sample holds one count of this clonotype. This chain joins TRBV27 and TRBJ1-2, with D perhaps matching TRBD1 (5 bases). CDR1 is MNHEY, CDR2 SMNVEV, per germline (reference sequence). This CDR3 is built from 13 residues. V lost 6 bases and J lost 8, with 16 bases in between. The CDR3 sequence: CASRTGTGRGYTF. CDR3 DNA: TGTGCCAGCAGGACCGGGACCGGGAGGGGCTACACCTTC.

This chain links TRBV24-1 with TRBJ1-5, with unresolved D. Trimming shortened V by 1 base and J by 5 bases, and 5 bases separated the two germline ends. Germline V lookup: CDR1 KGHDR, CDR2 SFDVKD. The CDR3 length is 13 residues. CDR3: CATSDFSDQPQHF. CDR3 nucleotides: TGTGCCACCAGTGATTTCTCGGATCAGCCCCAGCATTTT.

The chain couples TRBV20-1 to TRBJ1-1; D unresolved. Germline lookup yields CDR1 DFQATT and CDR2 SNEGSKA (reference sequence). Trimming left V 4 bases short and J 5 bases short, with 17 bases between. The CDR3 runs to 14 residues. Here the CDR3 DNA reads TGCAGTGCTAAGGACGAAAGGCGAGTAACTGAAGCTTTCTTT. Protein product: CSAKDERRVTEAFF.

J is TRBJ2-1 and V is TRBV28; 13 nucleotides agree with TRBD2. Germline trimming cut 5 bases from V and 3 bases from J; bases unmatched to any gene: 7. The CDR3 is 17 residues long. The V gene's germline CDR1 is MDHEN and CDR2 SYDVKM. The CDR3 DNA is TGTGCCAGCAGTGTACTAGGGACTAGCGGGAACTACAATGAGCAGTTCTTC. Protein: CASSVLGTSGNYNEQFF.

The table lists this clonotype with a count of one. The rearrangement joins TRBV28 to TRBJ1-2, with 9 positions matching TRBD1. From germline, CDR1 is MDHEN and CDR2 SYDVKM. CDR3 length: 15 residues. Trimming removed 6 bases from V and 6 bases from J; junction bases left unmatched: 11. The CDR3 sequence: CASSNLYRGLDGYTF. CDR3 sequence (DNA): TGTGCCAGCAGCAATTTATACAGGGGGCTCGATGGCTACACCTTC.

This rearrangement joins TRBV12-5 to TRBJ2-7; 7 bases line up with TRBD2. Germline CDR1 reads LGHNT; CDR2 reads FRNRAP. The CDR3 extends over 13 amino acids. The CDR3: CARWGGRTFEQYF. The CDR3 bases are TGTGCCCGGTGGGGCGGGAGAACGTTCGAGCAGTACTTC.

This clonotype is a singleton in its sample. V usage is TRBV7-3 and J usage is TRBJ2-7, with D unclear. V shed 1 base and J shed 3 bases, with 7 bases lying between them. Per the germline V gene, CDR1 is SGHTA and CDR2 is FQGTGA. The CDR3 is made up of 13 amino acids. The chain's CDR3 is CASSLIGGYEQYF. CDR3 DNA: TGTGCCAGCAGCTTAATCGGCGGCTACGAGCAGTACTTC. Using reference TRBV7-3 and TRBJ2-7 for the parts outside the CDR3, the full variable domain is GAGVSQTPSNKVTEKGKYVELRCDPISGHTALYWYRQSLGQGPEFLIYFQGTGAADDSGLPNDRFFAVRPEGSVSTLKIQRTERGDSAVYLCASSLIGGYEQYFGPGTRLTVT.

The rearrangement links TRBV2 to TRBJ1-5, with D unresolved. Germline loops: CDR1 SNHLY, CDR2 FYNNEI. The CDR3 runs to 14 residues. With 4 bases removed from V and 5 bases from J, the gap between germline ends came to 12 bases. In DNA form, the CDR3 reads TGTGCCAGCAGTGCTCGGGGTCGGGATCAGCCCCAGCATTTT. This gives the protein CASSARGRDQPQHF.

This clonotype was counted a few times. The rearrangement links TRBV12-3 or TRBV12-4 to TRBJ2-5; D unclear. The CDR3 totals 11 residues. The V end was cut by 3 bases, the J end by 5 bases, with 4 bases between. For the CDR3, the DNA is TGTGCCAGCAGTTTCGTTGAGACCCAGTACTTC. Amino acids: CASSFVETQYF.

Worth noting for this clonotype: The junction does not match germline at one end; this may be a read error. This chain joins TRBV7-2 and TRBJ2-7; 12 bases match TRBD2. Germline CDR1 is SGHTA and CDR2 is FQGNSA. This CDR3 spans 14 amino acids. CDR3 sequence reads: CASSLAGGPHEQYF. In nucleotides, the CDR3 is TGTGCCAGCAGCCTAGCGGGAGGGCCTCACGAGCAGTACTTC.

CDR3 nucleotides: TGTGCCAGCAGTGAATATGCAGGGGAGTACACTGAAGCTTTCTTT. Translating it yields CASSEYAGEYTEAFF. The chain joins TRBV25-1 to TRBJ1-1; maybe TRBD1 (6 bases). Per germline, CDR1 MGHDK and CDR2 SYGVNS. CDR3 length: 15 amino acids. Trimming pared 0 bases from V and 3 bases from J, leaving 11 bases between.

The gene calls are TRBV29-1 and TRBJ2-2; D remains unclear. The germline CDR1 and CDR2 sequences are SQVTM and ANQGSEA. The CDR3 runs 12 residues. The V end lost 6 bases, the J end lost 5 bases, and 10 bases lay between the germline ends. In DNA, the CDR3 is TGCAGCGTCGTGGACCAGACCGGGGAGCTGTTTTTT. Its translation: CSVVDQTGELFF.

The rearrangement joins TRBV9 to TRBJ2-7; D call uncertain. There are 14 residues in the CDR3. Germline V gene sequence: CDR1 SGDLS, CDR2 YYNGEE. V lost 0 bases, J lost 2 bases, and 9 bases lay in between. CDR3 nucleotides: TGTGCCAGCAGCGTAGGGATAAATCCCTACGAGCAGTACTTC. Its protein is CASSVGINPYEQYF.

This clonotype has only one observation. The V call is TRBV7-9, the J call TRBJ2-7; no definite D call. The CDR3 consists of 11 residues. Germline V CDR1 and CDR2: SEHNR, FQNEAQ (reference sequence). V was clipped by 8 bases and J by 2 bases, with 7 bases between them. CDR3 loop: CASGIPYEQYF. For the CDR3, the DNA is TGTGCCAGCGGTATCCCCTACGAGCAGTACTTC.

The chain has TRBV7-2 and TRBJ2-1, with D possibly called TRBD1 or TRBD2 (5 bases each). The V gene lost 0 bases and the J gene lost 3 bases, with 6 bases spanning the gap. The CDR3 contains 14 residues. Looked up from germline, CDR1 is SGHTA and CDR2 is FQGNSA. The CDR3 nucleotides read TGTGCCAGCAGCTTAGCGGGGGACTACAATGAGCAGTTCTTC. Encoded protein: CASSLAGDYNEQFF.

This clonotype was recorded only once. This rearrangement joins TRBV24-1 to TRBJ2-5, with 9 bases lining up with TRBD1. The CDR3 is 13 residues long. V shed 10 bases, J shed 4 bases, and the junction held 6 bases outside the gene matches. Germline lookup yields CDR1 KGHDR and CDR2 SFDVKD. DNA of the CDR3: TGTGCCACGCCCGGGACAGGGAGAGAGACCCAGTACTTC. Residues: CATPGTGRETQYF.

The chain couples TRBV29-1 to TRBJ2-3, with a tentative D call TRBD2 (6 bases). The V end was cut by 6 bases, the J end by 3 bases, with 16 bases between. The length of the CDR3 is 14 residues. In germline, CDR1 is SQVTM, CDR2 ANQGSEA. The CDR3 loop is CSVPSGEETDTQYF. For the CDR3, the DNA is TGCAGCGTACCCTCGGGGGAGGAAACAGATACGCAGTATTTT.

J is TRBJ2-7 and V is TRBV10-3, with 8 nucleotides matching TRBD2. CDR3 length: 14 residues. Germline assignment: CDR1 ENHRY and CDR2 SYGVKD. The junction had 6 bases not matched to a gene; V was cut back by 2 bases and J by 6 bases. The CDR3 loop is CAISEERESTEQYF. CDR3 nucleotide sequence: TGTGCCATCAGTGAGGAGCGGGAGAGTACCGAGCAGTACTTC.

V usage is TRBV20-1 and J usage is TRBJ2-3, with TRBD2 matching over 9 bases. The CDR3 spans 14 residues. V lost 2 bases and J lost 6; bases outside the gene matches: 6. Germline V gives CDR1 DFQATT, CDR2 SNEGSKA (reference sequence). CDR3 DNA sequence: TGCAGTGCTAGAAGGGCTAGCGGGATTGATACGCAGTATTTT. The encoded protein is CSARRASGIDTQYF.

The rearrangement joins TRBV27 to TRBJ2-7, with D hard to call. The length of the CDR3 is 13 residues. Germline values: CDR1 MNHEY, CDR2 SMNVEV (reference sequence). V dropped 2 bases and J dropped 1 base, with 6 bases sitting between them. For the CDR3, the DNA is TGTGCCAGCAGTTTAAGGGAATCCTACGAGCAGTACTTC. It encodes CASSLRESYEQYF.

V usage is TRBV29-1 and J usage is TRBJ2-3, with D tentatively TRBD1 or TRBD2 (6 bases each). Germline lookup yields CDR1 SQVTM and CDR2 ANQGSEA. The CDR3 loop spans 14 amino acids. V lost 5 bases and J lost 3, with 15 bases in between. The CDR3 region is CSVLGRGGTDTQYF. The CDR3 region has the DNA TGCAGCGTTCTCGGGAGAGGGGGGACAGATACGCAGTATTTT.